A selection of T cell receptor beta chains follows, all from one sample in a study of shared T cell receptors in the human thymus. Clones were sequenced by immunoSEQ multiplex PCR, and TCRdb holds only the in-frame ones, with some missing. Of 700,000 or so clones in the sample, approximately 83% were seen once. The same sample was also studied in work on human thymus T cells.

The sequenced sample consisted of thymocytes. These receptors were obtained from a girl under three years old with a congenital heart defect. CDR3s include the opening cysteine and the closing phenylalanine or tryptophan. D genes are given only for firm matches. A row's size may be missing; if present it is once, few, many or a size class.

>few|TRBV5-6|TRBJ1-3|.
CASSINYPGLGSGNTIYF
TGTGCCAGCAGCATAAACTACCCGGGACTGGGCTCTGGAAACACCATATATTTT
>.|TRBV16|TRBJ1-2|.
CASSQGPAEGYTF
TGTGCCAGCAGCCAAGGGCCTGCAGAGGGCTACACCTTC
>.|TRBV30|TRBJ1-2|.
CAWNWIWQADLGGYTF
TGTGCCTGGAACTGGATATGGCAGGCTGACCTTGGAGGCTACACCTTC
>.|TRBV5-1|TRBJ1-2|.
CASSARRDHYYGYTF
TGCGCCAGCAGCGCCCGCCGGGATCACTATTATGGCTACACCTTC
>once|TRBV19|TRBJ2-3|.
CATNSYLASTDTQYF
TGTGCCACCAATAGCTATCTAGCAAGCACAGATACGCAGTATTTT
>.|TRBV27|TRBJ2-3|.
CASSRNQTFVRQYF
TGTGCCAGCAGCCGAAACCAGACATTCGTAAGGCAGTATTTT
>.|TRBV6-6|TRBJ1-2|TRBD1
CATHRGGYGYTF
TGTGCCACCCACAGGGGCGGGTATGGCTACACCTTC
>.|TRBV4-1|TRBJ2-7|.
CASSQDGGIEIHPRYEQYF
TGCGCCAGCAGCCAAGATGGGGGGATAGAGATTCATCCCCGCTACGAGCAGTACTTC
>.|TRBV5-4|TRBJ1-5|.
CASSLAGEGGSNQPQHF
TGTGCCAGCAGCTTGGCCGGGGAGGGTGGAAGCAATCAGCCCCAGCATTTT
>.|TRBV5-6|TRBJ2-1|TRBD2
CASSSGAGGSYNEQFF
TGTGCCAGCAGCTCCGGGGCGGGGGGGTCTTACAATGAGCAGTTCTTC
>.|TRBV18|TRBJ2-7|TRBD2
CASSPRTSGYEQYF
TGTGCCAGCTCACCAAGGACTAGCGGCTACGAGCAGTACTTC
>.|TRBV19|TRBJ1-1|.
CASSARQEINTEAFF
TGTGCCAGTAGTGCCCGACAGGAGATAAACACTGAAGCTTTCTTT
>.|TRBV5-1|TRBJ1-2|TRBD1
CASSLGGTGTHYGYTF
TGCGCCAGCAGCTTGGGAGGGACAGGGACTCACTATGGCTACACCTTC
>.|TRBV2|TRBJ2-5|.
CAVSGGGPTQYF
TGTGCCGTTTCTGGGGGGGGCCCGACCCAGTACTTC
>.|TRBV6-5|TRBJ1-6|.
CASSPRTANSPLHF
TGTGCCAGCAGTCCCCGGACAGCTAATTCACCCCTCCACTTT
>.|TRBV5-1|TRBJ2-2|.
CASSTNRVNGELFF
TGCGCCAGCAGCACCAACAGGGTCAACGGGGAGCTGTTTTTT
>.|TRBV11-2|TRBJ2-1|.
CASSPTYWGDNEQFF
TGTGCCAGCAGCCCGACCTACTGGGGGGACAATGAGCAGTTCTTC
>.|TRBV28|TRBJ1-1|TRBD1
CASSFHRDRDTEAFF
TGTGCCAGCAGTTTCCACCGGGACAGGGACACTGAAGCTTTCTTT
>.|TRBV28|TRBJ1-2|.
CASSPDSDGYTF
TGTGCCAGCAGTCCTGACAGCGATGGCTACACCTTC
>.|TRBV9|TRBJ2-2|TRBD1
CASSVRTGVGTGELFF
TGTGCCAGCAGCGTACGGACAGGGGTTGGGACCGGGGAGCTGTTTTTT
>.|TRBV4-2|TRBJ1-4|.
CASSPYGGPDEKLFF
TGTGCCAGCAGCCCATACGGGGGGCCTGATGAAAAACTGTTTTTT
>few|TRBV4-1|TRBJ1-3|TRBD1
CASSDQQGRSGNTIYF
TGCGCCAGCAGCGATCAACAGGGGAGATCTGGAAACACCATATATTTT
>.|TRBV5-1|TRBJ1-2|.
CASTGGPFGYTF
TGCGCCAGCACGGGGGGACCTTTTGGCTACACCTTC
>.|TRBV9|TRBJ1-4|TRBD1
CASSPARQGGEKLFF
TGTGCCAGCAGCCCCGCCCGACAGGGAGGTGAAAAACTGTTTTTT
>.|TRBV14|TRBJ2-3|TRBD2
CASAGIAGHTDTQYF
TGTGCCAGCGCCGGGATAGCGGGGCACACAGATACGCAGTATTTT
>.|TRBV4-3|TRBJ2-3|TRBD2
CASSRLAGGTDTQYF
TGCGCCAGCAGCCGGCTAGCGGGGGGGACAGATACGCAGTATTTT
>.|TRBV5-1|TRBJ1-2|.
CASTGTVGGGSSGYTF
TGCGCCAGCACAGGGACCGTCGGGGGGGGTTCTTCTGGCTACACCTTC
>.|TRBV7-6|TRBJ2-3|.
CASSPLFRDVPDTQYF
TGTGCCAGCAGCCCACTTTTTAGAGATGTACCAGATACGCAGTATTTT
>.|TRBV4-3|TRBJ2-2|.
CASTPLGNNTGELFF
TGCGCCAGCACCCCTTTGGGCAACAACACCGGGGAGCTGTTTTTT
>.|TRBV5-4|TRBJ2-7|TRBD2
CASSLGAGDSYEQYF
TGTGCCAGCAGCTTGGGGGCGGGGGACTCCTACGAGCAGTACTTC
>.|TRBV29-1|TRBJ1-1|TRBD1
CSDMDRGFEAFF
TGCAGCGATATGGACAGGGGCTTTGAAGCTTTCTTT